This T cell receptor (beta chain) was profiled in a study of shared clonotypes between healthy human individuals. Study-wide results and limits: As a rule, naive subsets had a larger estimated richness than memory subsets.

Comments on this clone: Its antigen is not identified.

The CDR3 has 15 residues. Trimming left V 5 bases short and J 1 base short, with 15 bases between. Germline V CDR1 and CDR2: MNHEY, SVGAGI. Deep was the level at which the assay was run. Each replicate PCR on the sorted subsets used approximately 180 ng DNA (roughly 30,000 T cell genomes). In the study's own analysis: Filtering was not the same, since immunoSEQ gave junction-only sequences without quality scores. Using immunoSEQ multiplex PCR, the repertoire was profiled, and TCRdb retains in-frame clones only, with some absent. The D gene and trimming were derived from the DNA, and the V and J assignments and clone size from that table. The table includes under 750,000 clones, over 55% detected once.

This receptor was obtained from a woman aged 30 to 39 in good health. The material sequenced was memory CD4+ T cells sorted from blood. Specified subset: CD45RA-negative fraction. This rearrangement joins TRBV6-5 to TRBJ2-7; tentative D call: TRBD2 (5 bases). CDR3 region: CASSTNPTNSYEQYF. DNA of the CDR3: TGTGCCAGCAGTACAAATCCGACTAATTCCTACGAGCAGTACTTC.